This entry lists 25 T cell receptor beta chains sequenced from one sample in a study of T cell responses to AZD1222 COVID-19 vaccine. Here immunoSEQ multiplex PCR was the method, and the copy in TCRdb shows in-frame clones only, minus some. The sample contains approximately 77,000 clones, approximately 85% of which appear only once. Sequencing used peripheral blood, obtained 28 days after the second AZD1222 dose. These receptors came from an adult who received the AZD1222 COVID-19 vaccine.

The chain couples TRBV19 to TRBJ1-1; a possible D gene is TRBD1 (5 bases). Trimming shortened V by 9 bases and J by 5 bases, and 16 bases separated the two germline ends. Germline CDR1 is LNHDA and CDR2 is SQIVND (reference sequence). This CDR3 is 13 amino acids long. The DNA for the CDR3 is TGTGCCAGCCGAAGGGGCCCAACGACTGAAGCTTTCTTT. Translated, it gives CASRRGPTTEAFF.

CDR3 nucleotide sequence: TGTGCCAGCACTCTGGACCCTAGCTCCTATAATTCACCCCTCCACTTT. This gives the protein CASTLDPSSYNSPLHF. V is TRBV5-4 and J is TRBJ1-6, with D hard to call. Trimming shortened V by 6 bases and J by 0 bases, and 13 bases separated the two germline ends. From germline, CDR1 is SGHNT and CDR2 YYREEE (reference sequence). This CDR3 contains 16 residues.

The CDR3, as DNA: TGTGCAACAACTATTCGGCTTGCGGAGCGAACTAGCACAGATACGCAGTATTTT. Protein sequence: CATTIRLAERTSTDTQYF. This chain uses TRBV10-3 with TRBJ2-3; D is unresolved. Germline V gives CDR1 ENHRY, CDR2 SYGVKD. This CDR3 has 18 amino acids.

V gene TRBV30 combines with J gene TRBJ2-7; 7 bases are a match to TRBD1. This CDR3 spans 14 amino acids. The V and J ends lost 0 bases and 3 bases, in that order; junction bases with no gene match: 5. The germline V gene has CDR1 GTSNPN and CDR2 SVGIG (reference sequence). The CDR3 DNA is TGTGCCTGGAGTGTTAGAGGGGGCGGCTACGAGCAGTACTTC. This encodes CAWSVRGGGYEQYF.

The chain has TRBV9 and TRBJ2-7; 14 bases line up with TRBD2. In germline, CDR1 is SGDLS, CDR2 YYNGEE. V trimming: 3 bases; J trimming: 5 bases; junction bases outside the gene matches: 4. CDR3 size: 15 residues. Written as DNA, the CDR3 is TGTGCCAGCAGCGCGACTAGCGGGAGGGCCGACGAGCAGTACTTC. As protein: CASSATSGRADEQYF.

The chain has TRBV7-7 and TRBJ2-7; 10 nucleotides match TRBD1. The CDR3 contains 17 residues. V lost 1 base, J lost 5 bases, and 11 bases stayed unmatched. Germline values: CDR1 SSHAT, CDR2 FNYEAQ (reference sequence). The CDR3 protein is CASSLGLGTGAANEQYF. DNA for the CDR3: TGTGCCAGCAGCTTAGGTTTAGGGACAGGGGCAGCAAACGAGCAGTACTTC.

This sequence joins TRBV6-2 or TRBV6-3 and TRBJ1-2; possibly TRBD1 for D (5 bases). CDR3 length equals 14 residues. V was clipped by 4 bases and J by 3 bases, with 12 bases between them. Germline V gives CDR1 MNHEY, CDR2 SVGEGT. CDR3 nucleotide sequence: TGTGCCAGCAGTTTGAGACAGCGTTACTATGGCTACACCTTC. This gives the protein CASSLRQRYYGYTF.

The chain combines TRBV9 with TRBJ1-3; D possibly corresponds to TRBD1 (6 bases). The CDR3 totals 15 residues. In germline, CDR1 is SGDLS, CDR2 YYNGEE. V lost 4 bases and J lost 0, with 11 bases in between. The CDR3 coding sequence is TGTGCCAGCAGCTTTACAGGGAGCTCTGGAAACACCATATATTTT. Its translation: CASSFTGSSGNTIYF.

This clone came up a few times. The rearrangement joins TRBV7-9 to TRBJ1-3, with D possibly TRBD1 on 5 matching bases. The CDR3 runs 16 residues. Per germline, CDR1 SEHNR and CDR2 FQNEAQ (reference sequence). The V end was cut by 1 base, the J end by 0 bases, with 10 bases between. The CDR3 region has the DNA TGTGCCAGCAGCTTAGAAGGGACGGACTCTGGAAACACCATATATTTT. It translates to CASSLEGTDSGNTIYF.

The chain carries TRBV20-1 and TRBJ2-2; TRBD2 is a possible D gene (5 bases). This CDR3 comprises 11 residues. V was clipped by 6 bases and J by 6 bases, with 8 bases between them. Germline CDR1 DFQATT, CDR2 SNEGSKA (reference sequence). CDR3 in DNA: TGCAGTGCCGCGAGGGCCGGGGAGCTGTTTTTT. It specifies CSAARAGELFF.

The V call is TRBV12-3 or TRBV12-4, the J call TRBJ2-2; D is unclear. Trimming pared 6 bases from V and 5 bases from J, leaving 4 bases between. The CDR3 covers 11 residues. The CDR3 reads CASSRTGELFF. CDR3 DNA sequence: TGTGCCAGCAGCCGGACCGGGGAGCTGTTTTTT.

Here the CDR3 DNA reads TGTGCCAGCAGTTACTTGGGTCCCTACGAGCAGTACTTC. It yields the protein CASSYLGPYEQYF. This chain joins TRBV6-2 or TRBV6-3 and TRBJ2-7; D gene uncertain. The CDR3 is 13 residues long. In germline, CDR1 is MNHEY, CDR2 SVGEGT. V was cut by 1 base and J by 2 bases, with 6 bases left in between.

The chain recombines TRBV27 with TRBJ1-6; no clear D. The germline V and J ends were trimmed by 4 bases and 7 bases, with 2 bases remaining between them. From germline, CDR1 is MNHEY and CDR2 SMNVEV (reference sequence). The CDR3 is made up of 11 amino acids. CDR3 nucleotides: TGTGCCAGCAGTTCGAATTCACCCCTCCACTTT. Amino acids: CASSSNSPLHF.

This CDR3 reads CASSRTPYEQYF. Written as DNA, the CDR3 is TGTGCCAGCAGCCGTACCCCCTACGAGCAGTACTTC. The rearrangement links TRBV11-2 to TRBJ2-7; no clear D. Germline assignment: CDR1 SGHAT and CDR2 FQNNGV. Trimming stripped 5 bases from V and 2 bases from J, with 7 bases between. This CDR3 is built from 12 residues.

In the case of this clone: This sample also contains other DNA sequences that code for the same CDR3. The rearrangement uses TRBV6-6 and TRBJ1-4, with D tentatively TRBD1 (5 bases). V gave up 2 bases and J gave up 3 bases, with 7 bases separating them. This CDR3 has 14 residues. Germline V CDR1 and CDR2: MNHNY, SVGAGI (reference sequence). DNA for the CDR3: TGTGCCAGCAGTTACGGGGGTTCTAATGAAAAACTGTTTTTT. Protein sequence: CASSYGGSNEKLFF.

The chain employs TRBV6-5 and TRBJ1-5; 7 bases match TRBD1. V gave up 6 bases and J gave up 1 base; unmatched junction bases: 6. Germline V gives CDR1 MNHEY, CDR2 SVGAGI. The CDR3 has 15 residues. CDR3 DNA: TGTGCCAGCAGCCTGACAGGGACAAGCAATCAGCCCCAGCATTTT. Amino acid sequence: CASSLTGTSNQPQHF.

This chain uses TRBV5-1 with TRBJ1-1; D uncertain. Looked up from germline, CDR1 is SGHRS and CDR2 is YFSETQ. This CDR3 has 14 amino acids. V dropped 7 bases and J dropped 1 base, with 14 bases sitting between them. In DNA form, the CDR3 reads TGCGCCAGCCAAATCGGAGCCTCGAACACTGAAGCTTTCTTT. This translates into CASQIGASNTEAFF.

The chain uses TRBV18 and TRBJ1-3, with 9 bases matching TRBD1. This CDR3 contains 16 residues. Trimming removed 3 bases from V and 0 bases from J; junction bases left unmatched: 3. CDR1 is KGHSH, CDR2 LQKENI, per germline. The CDR3 DNA reads TGTGCCAGCTCACCGGCGACAGGGGGCTCTGGAAACACCATATATTTT. This sequence encodes CASSPATGGSGNTIYF. Based on the CDR3 plus reference TRBV18 and TRBJ1-3, the full variable domain is NAGVMQNPRHLVRRRGQEARLRCSPMKGHSHVYWYRQLPEEGLKFMVYLQKENIIDESGMPKERFSAEFPKEGPSILRIQQVVRGDSAAYFCASSPATGGSGNTIYFGEGSWLTVV.

The sample holds one count of this clone. V gene TRBV30 combines with J gene TRBJ1-5; D not resolved. There are 13 residues in the CDR3. Germline lookup yields CDR1 GTSNPN and CDR2 SVGIG (reference sequence). The ends were cut back, 0 bases at V and 6 bases at J, with 9 bases in the middle. CDR3 amino acids: CAWSVLSGQPQHF. The CDR3, as DNA: TGTGCCTGGAGTGTCTTGTCCGGTCAGCCCCAGCATTTT.

The chain recombines TRBV7-3 with TRBJ2-2; D is uncertain. Trimming took off 3 bases at V and 4 bases at J, with 9 bases between the two ends. Germline lookup yields CDR1 SGHTA and CDR2 FQGTGA. CDR3 length equals 14 residues. DNA for the CDR3: TGTGCCAGCAGCTTCGGTCCGGGCACCGGGGAGCTGTTTTTT. Encoded protein: CASSFGPGTGELFF.

The chain joins TRBV12-5 to TRBJ1-1; 8 nucleotides match TRBD1. Germline CDR1 is LGHNT and CDR2 is FRNRAP. Unmatched junction bases numbered 7, after V lost 0 bases and J lost 4 bases. The CDR3 totals 16 residues. The CDR3 reads CASGLVLGQGATEAFF. The CDR3 nucleotides read TGTGCTAGTGGTTTGGTACTTGGCCAGGGGGCCACTGAAGCTTTCTTT.

The chain carries TRBV28 and TRBJ1-5; D not resolved. CDR1 and CDR2 from the germline V gene are MDHEN and SYDVKM. The V and J ends lost 2 bases and 0 bases respectively, with 11 bases between them. CDR3 size: 16 residues. This CDR3 is CASSLPAAPSNQPQHF. The CDR3 region has the DNA TGTGCCAGCAGTTTACCGGCAGCTCCTAGCAATCAGCCCCAGCATTTT.

V is TRBV5-4 and J is TRBJ1-1; no reliable D call. Per the germline V gene, CDR1 is SGHNT and CDR2 is YYREEE (reference sequence). The CDR3 covers 12 residues. V lost 0 bases to trimming and J lost 11 bases, with 11 bases between them. The CDR3 sequence: CASSLGGRRAFF. CDR3 in DNA: TGTGCCAGCAGCTTGGGTGGTAGGAGGGCTTTCTTT.

This chain uses TRBV19 with TRBJ1-1; 11 nucleotides align to TRBD1. CDR1 and CDR2 from the germline V gene are LNHDA and SQIVND (reference sequence). The CDR3 length is 15 residues. After removal of 4 bases from V and 3 bases from J, the junction contained 4 bases not matched to a gene. The CDR3 here is CASSNLGQGDTEAFF. CDR3 in DNA: TGTGCCAGTAGTAATTTGGGACAGGGGGACACTGAAGCTTTCTTT.

The chain joins TRBV30 to TRBJ2-1; 8 nucleotides match TRBD2. The CDR3 runs to 15 residues. J lost 5 bases, V lost 6 bases, and 12 bases had no gene match. Germline CDR1 and CDR2: GTSNPN and SVGIG (reference sequence). CDR3 DNA: TGTGCCTGCCCCCGGAGAGGACTAGCCCACAATGAGCAGTTCTTC. Its translation: CACPRRGLAHNEQFF.